This T cell receptor beta chain stems from a study of human thymus T cells. Profiled with immunoSEQ multiplex PCR; TCRdb holds only in-frame clones, not every one. The sample consists of approximately 46,000 clones, more than 85% of them appearing once. The study's findings and limits: Among thymic and blood repertoires, usage of V and J genes appeared biased.

During surgery, roughly 0.5-1 mL peripheral blood was drawn from four of eight donors. Genomic DNA was extracted from every available blood leukocyte. V lost 7 bases and J 2 bases, leaving 21 bases between the germline ends. CDR1 and CDR2 (germline): SGHRS, YFSETQ. The CDR3 runs 16 residues. Worth noting for this clone: Antigen unknown.

The sample comprised blood. J is TRBJ1-2 and V is TRBV5-1; D uncertain. The sequence came from a girl less than two years old with a congenital heart defect but otherwise immunologically healthy. The chain's CDR3 is CASHSRSGGSNYGYTF. In DNA form, the CDR3 reads TGCGCCAGCCATTCAAGGTCCGGAGGGTCAAACTATGGCTACACCTTC.